This paragraph reports one T cell receptor (beta chain). The antigen is unknown. This record belongs to a study of T cell responses to AZD1222 COVID-19 vaccine. Study details: Pooled samples include second doses given at about 4 or 12 weeks. Study-wide points: Sampling that yielded the repertoires occurred only after the peak T cell response. Reports say nearly half of spike-specific TCRs go after unmutated variant regions. Only a handful of AZD1222 recipients, more than five in all, had baseline seropositivity.

Method: immunoSEQ multiplex PCR; TCRdb's copy keeps in-frame clones and lacks some. The sample has some 120,000 clones; roughly 87% are singletons. The V gene end was trimmed by 8 bases and the J gene end by 4 bases; junction bases not matched to a gene: 11. Germline V gene lookup returns CDR1 GTSNPN and CDR2 SVGIG (reference sequence). This CDR3 spans 16 amino acids. Sequences were derived from peripheral blood, sampled on day 0 of AZD1222 vaccination. This TCR was sampled from an adult in good health. This chain joins TRBV30 and TRBJ2-2; 12 bases line up with TRBD2. The CDR3 bases are TGTGCCGGTCCCCGACTAGCGGGAGTGGGCACCGGGGAGCTGTTTTTT. It codes for CAGPRLAGVGTGELFF.